The clone carrying this TCR beta chain was counted a few times. The antigen is undetermined. V shed 5 bases and J 4 bases; nucleotides not matched to a gene: 12. The CDR3 is 16 amino acids. Germline CDR1 is SQVTM and CDR2 is ANQGSEA. These data come from a study of beta chain features in type 1 diabetes. Study-wide points: It was among patients, rather than healthy donors, that naive, central memory and Treg TCRB repertoires appeared more similar. High-TCR-expressing cells could be over-represented by cDNA sequencing. All four CD4+ subsets of Type 1 diabetes patients contained TCRB CDR3s that were moderately but significantly shorter.

The sequenced template was cDNA made from the entire isolated RNA. Only in-frame clones appear in the TCRdb table, and some are missing; sequencing was by immunoSEQ multiplex PCR. This table holds roughly 700,000 clones, about an eighth found once. The authors sorted CD4+ naive, central memory, regulatory and stem cell-like memory cells via CD45RO/CCR7/CD25/CD127/CD95/CD27. The receptor's source is a man in his late teens or twenties with type 1 diabetes. The V gene is TRBV29-1, the J gene TRBJ1-1; 11 bases map to TRBD1. Source material: naive CD4+ T cells from blood. The CDR3 nucleotides read TGCAGCGTTCGAGGACAGGGGGCCACAGGGGGCACTGAAGCTTTCTTT. It yields the protein CSVRGQGATGGTEAFF.